This T cell receptor (beta chain) is from a study of cytomegalovirus exposure and HLA in healthy donors. After removal of 3 bases from V and 6 bases from J, the junction contained 7 bases not matched to a gene. CDR3 length: 15 amino acids. Germline V gene data show CDR1 as MDHEN and CDR2 as SYDVKM. In the PCR, 60 Vbeta and 13 Jbeta primers were used. Generated by immunoSEQ multiplex PCR, the TCRdb table keeps only in-frame clones and is missing some. The profile covers 150,000 or so clones, with about three quarters appearing a single time and roughly 4.5% taken by the ten largest. The receptor was derived from a man younger than 35 in good health and CMV-seropositive. The sequenced material came from PBMCs. The V call is TRBV28, the J call TRBJ2-1, with 8 bases lining up with TRBD2. The CDR3 sequence is CASSFPGGQGNEQFF. The CDR3 region has the DNA TGTGCCAGCAGTTTCCCGGGGGGGCAAGGCAATGAGCAGTTCTTC.